What follows is one T cell receptor beta chain and its context. Its specificity is not known. It was RNA transcripts that yielded the amplified TCR beta CDR3 regions. The primer set for the first-round RT-PCR of the TCR CDR3 was HTBI. In TCRdb, the multiplex PCR reads were re-called with MiXCR into one record per CDR3 protein. The sample shows around 600,000 distinct CDR3 sequences, 14% of them seen only once. The sample belongs to a study of T cells in Graves' hyperthyroidism and ophthalmopathy. Looking at the study overall: At initial diagnosis, before any treatment had begun, peripheral blood was obtained.

General observations from the study: Blood samples included most of the expanded thyroid clonotypes exceeding 0.001.

This clonotype was obtained from a young woman with Graves' ophthalmopathy. Material for sequencing was blood.

CDR3 sequence reads: CASSIGSGRFTGELFF. For the CDR3, the DNA is TGTGCCAGTAGTATAGGCAGCGGGAGATTCACCGGGGAGCTGTTTTTT. The V and J genes are TRBV19 and TRBJ2-2; 8 positions match TRBD2. Per germline, CDR1 LNHDA and CDR2 SQIVND (reference sequence). This CDR3 region has 16 residues. V lost 1 base and J lost 4; bases outside the gene matches: 5.